This TCR beta chain came from a study of blood T cell repertoires in COVID-19. In the original analysis: Amplified reference gene primers provided the basis for estimating nucleated cell counts. Generated by immunoSEQ multiplex PCR, the TCRdb table keeps only in-frame clones and is missing some. From that table come the V and J calls and clone size; the DNA was used to work out D and trimming. The repertoire holds some 350,000 clones, with about nine tenths as singletons. Deletions cut 5 bases from V and 13 bases from J, with 17 bases between. In germline, CDR1 is MNHEY, CDR2 SMNVEV (reference sequence). The CDR3 contains 13 residues.

The receptor was derived from a woman in her forties or fifties with COVID-19, enrolled during active disease. The rearrangement uses TRBV27 and TRBJ1-4; tentatively, D is TRBD1 (5 bases). Sample: peripheral blood. For the CDR3, the DNA is TGTGCCAGCAGTCCCCGGGGTTCGGGGGGACTGTTTTTT. It encodes CASSPRGSGGLFF. Using reference TRBV27 and TRBJ1-4 for the parts outside the CDR3, the full variable domain is EAQVTQNPRYLITVTGKKLTVTCSQNMNHEYMSWYRQDPGLGLRQIYYSMNVEVTDKGDVPEGYKVSRKEKRNFPLILESPSPNQTSLYFCASSPRGSGGLFFGSGTQLSVL.